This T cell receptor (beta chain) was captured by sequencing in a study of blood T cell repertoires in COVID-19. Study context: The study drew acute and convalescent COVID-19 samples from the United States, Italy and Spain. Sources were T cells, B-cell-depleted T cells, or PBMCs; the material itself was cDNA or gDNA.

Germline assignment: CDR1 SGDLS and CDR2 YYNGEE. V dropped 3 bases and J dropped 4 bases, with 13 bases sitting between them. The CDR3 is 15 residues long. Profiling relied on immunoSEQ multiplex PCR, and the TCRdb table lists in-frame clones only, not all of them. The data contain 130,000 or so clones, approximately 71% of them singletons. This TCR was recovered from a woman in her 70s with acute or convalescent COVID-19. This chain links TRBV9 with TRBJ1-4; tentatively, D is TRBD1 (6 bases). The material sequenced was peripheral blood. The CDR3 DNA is TGTGCCAGCAGCGCGAAGGACAGAATTAATGAAAAACTGTTTTTT. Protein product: CASSAKDRINEKLFF. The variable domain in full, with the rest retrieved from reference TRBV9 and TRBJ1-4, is DSGVTQTPKHLITATGQRVTLRCSPRSGDLSVYWYQQSLDQGLQFLIQYYNGEERAKGNILERFSAQQFPDLHSELNLSSLELGDSALYFCASSAKDRINEKLFFGSGTQLSVL.